This TCR beta chain was retrieved from a study of blood T cell repertoires in COVID-19. Study processing details: Amplification from reference gene primers served as the basis for estimated nucleated cell counts. Data came from immunoSEQ multiplex PCR; TCRdb stores just in-frame clones and leaves some out. V and J calls and clone size are given by that table; D and trimming were obtained from the DNA. The sample holds 350,000 or so clones, over 75% seen once. Patients at the Seattle site were enrolled during active infection and followed longitudinally. CDR1 is MRHNA and CDR2 is SNTAGT in the germline V gene. CDR3 size: 20 residues. Germline trimming cut 2 bases from V and 2 bases from J; bases unmatched to any gene: 17.

Sample: peripheral blood. The source is a woman in her 30s with COVID-19, enrolled during active disease. The chain joins TRBV6-4 to TRBJ1-5, with 8 bases lining up with TRBD1. The CDR3 spells CASSDLGTGLAETCNQPQHF. CDR3 sequence (DNA): TGTGCCAGCAGTGACCTTGGGACAGGACTTGCGGAGACTTGCAATCAGCCCCAGCATTTT.